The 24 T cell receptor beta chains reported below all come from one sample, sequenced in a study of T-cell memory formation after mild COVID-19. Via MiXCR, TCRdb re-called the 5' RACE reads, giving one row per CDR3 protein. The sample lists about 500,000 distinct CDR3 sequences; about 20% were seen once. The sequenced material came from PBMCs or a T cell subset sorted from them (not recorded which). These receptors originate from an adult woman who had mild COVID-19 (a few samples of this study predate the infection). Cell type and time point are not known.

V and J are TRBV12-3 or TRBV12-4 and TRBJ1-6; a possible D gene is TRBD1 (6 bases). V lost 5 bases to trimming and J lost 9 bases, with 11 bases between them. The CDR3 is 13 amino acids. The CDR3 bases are TGTGCCAGCAGTCCCTACAGGGCTTCACCCCTCCACTTT. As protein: CASSPYRASPLHF.

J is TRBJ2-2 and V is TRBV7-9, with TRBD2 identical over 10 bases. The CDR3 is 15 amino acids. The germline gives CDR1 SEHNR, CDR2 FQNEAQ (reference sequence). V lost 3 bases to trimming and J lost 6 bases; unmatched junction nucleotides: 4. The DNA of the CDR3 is TGTGCCAGCAGCTTGCTAGCGGGAGTATCCGGGGAGCTGTTTTTT. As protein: CASSLLAGVSGELFF.

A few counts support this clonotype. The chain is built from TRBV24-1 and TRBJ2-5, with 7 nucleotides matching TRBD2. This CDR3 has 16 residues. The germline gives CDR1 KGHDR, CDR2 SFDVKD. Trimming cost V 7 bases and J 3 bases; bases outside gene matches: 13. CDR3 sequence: CATSGGTGGSEETQYF. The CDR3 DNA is TGTGCCACCAGCGGGGGGACCGGTGGGAGTGAAGAGACCCAGTACTTC.

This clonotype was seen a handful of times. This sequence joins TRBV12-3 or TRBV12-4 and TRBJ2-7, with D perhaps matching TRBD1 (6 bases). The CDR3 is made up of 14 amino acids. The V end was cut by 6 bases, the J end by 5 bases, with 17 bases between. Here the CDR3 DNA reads TGTGCCAGCAGGAGCCAGGGGTTTCAGGACGAGCAGTACTTC. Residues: CASRSQGFQDEQYF.

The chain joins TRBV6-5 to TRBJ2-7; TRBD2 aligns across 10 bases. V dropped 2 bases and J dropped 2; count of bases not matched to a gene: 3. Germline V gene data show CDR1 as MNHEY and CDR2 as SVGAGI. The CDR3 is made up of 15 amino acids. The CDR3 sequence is CASSYVLAGAYEQYF. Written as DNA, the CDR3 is TGTGCCAGCAGTTACGTGCTAGCGGGAGCCTACGAGCAGTACTTC.

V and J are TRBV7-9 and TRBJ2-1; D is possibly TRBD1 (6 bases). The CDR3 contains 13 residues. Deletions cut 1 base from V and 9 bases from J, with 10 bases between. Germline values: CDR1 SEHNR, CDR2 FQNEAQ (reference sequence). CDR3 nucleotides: TGTGCCAGCAGCTTAGGACAGGCGTTTGAGCAGTTCTTC. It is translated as CASSLGQAFEQFF.

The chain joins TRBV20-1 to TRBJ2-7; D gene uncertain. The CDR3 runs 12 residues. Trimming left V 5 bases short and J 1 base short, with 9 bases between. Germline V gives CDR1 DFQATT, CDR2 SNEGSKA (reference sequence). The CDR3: CSAPDRSYEQYF. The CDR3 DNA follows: TGCAGTGCTCCAGACCGGTCCTACGAGCAGTACTTC.

Here the CDR3 DNA reads TGTGCCAGCAGCCCCCTCGGGACAGGGCTCTACGAGCAGTACTTC. Residues: CASSPLGTGLYEQYF. The chain joins TRBV7-8 to TRBJ2-7, with TRBD1 matching over 9 bases. V shed 5 bases, J shed 3 bases, and the junction held 8 bases outside the gene matches. CDR3 length equals 15 residues. Looked up from germline, CDR1 is SGHVS and CDR2 is FQNEAQ.

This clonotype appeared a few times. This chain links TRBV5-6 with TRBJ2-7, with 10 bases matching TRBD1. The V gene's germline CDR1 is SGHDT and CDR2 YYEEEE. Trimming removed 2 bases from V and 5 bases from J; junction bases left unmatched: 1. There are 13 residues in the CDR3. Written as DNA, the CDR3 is TGTGCCAGCAGCTTCGGACAGGGGGACGAGCAGTACTTC. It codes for CASSFGQGDEQYF.

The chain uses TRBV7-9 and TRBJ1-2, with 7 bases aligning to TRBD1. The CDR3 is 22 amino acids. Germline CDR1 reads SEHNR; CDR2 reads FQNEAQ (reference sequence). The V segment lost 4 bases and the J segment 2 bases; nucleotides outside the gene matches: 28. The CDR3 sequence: CASSSLGGPLPPRQGSNYGYTF. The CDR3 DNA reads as TGTGCCAGCAGCTCTTTAGGGGGCCCTCTCCCGCCAAGACAGGGATCAAACTATGGCTACACCTTC.

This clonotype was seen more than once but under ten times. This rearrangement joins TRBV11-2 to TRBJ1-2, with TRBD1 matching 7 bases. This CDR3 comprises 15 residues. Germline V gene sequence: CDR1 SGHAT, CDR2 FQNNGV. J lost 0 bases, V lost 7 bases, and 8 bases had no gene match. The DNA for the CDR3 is TGTGCCAGCAATCCAGGGGGGGCTACTAACTATGGCTACACCTTC. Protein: CASNPGGATNYGYTF.

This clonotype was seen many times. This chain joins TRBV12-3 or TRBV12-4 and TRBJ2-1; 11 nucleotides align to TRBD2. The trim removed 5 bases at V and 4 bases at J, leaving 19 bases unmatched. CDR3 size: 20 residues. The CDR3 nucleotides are TGTGCCAGCAGTCCCGATGGGGGACTAGCGGCTCGTGGGAGTTACAATGAGCAGTTCTTC. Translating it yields CASSPDGGLAARGSYNEQFF.

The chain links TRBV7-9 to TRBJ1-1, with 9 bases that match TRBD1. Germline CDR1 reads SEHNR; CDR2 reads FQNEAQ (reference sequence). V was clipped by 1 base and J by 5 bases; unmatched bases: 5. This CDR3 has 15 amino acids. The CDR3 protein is CASSLGGTGRTEAFF. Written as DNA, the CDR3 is TGTGCCAGCAGCTTAGGGGGGACAGGGCGAACTGAAGCTTTCTTT.

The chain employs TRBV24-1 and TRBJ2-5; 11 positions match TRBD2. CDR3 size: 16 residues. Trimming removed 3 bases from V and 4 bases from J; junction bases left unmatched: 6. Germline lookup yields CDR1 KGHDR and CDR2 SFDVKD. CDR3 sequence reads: CATSDHLAGGGETQYF. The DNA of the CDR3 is TGTGCCACCAGTGATCACCTAGCGGGGGGAGGAGAGACCCAGTACTTC.

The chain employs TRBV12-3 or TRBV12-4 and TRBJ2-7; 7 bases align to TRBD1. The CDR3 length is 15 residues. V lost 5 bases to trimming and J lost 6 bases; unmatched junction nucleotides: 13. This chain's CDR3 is CASSLRGPYGAEQYF. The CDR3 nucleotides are TGTGCCAGCAGTCTGAGGGGGCCGTACGGCGCCGAGCAGTACTTC.

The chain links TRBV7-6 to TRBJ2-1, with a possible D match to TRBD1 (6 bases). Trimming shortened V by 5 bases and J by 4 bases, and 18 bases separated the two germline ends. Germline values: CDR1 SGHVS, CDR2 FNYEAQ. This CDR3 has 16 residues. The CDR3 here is CASSPGSRDTYNEQFF. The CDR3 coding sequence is TGTGCCAGCAGCCCGGGCTCCCGGGACACTTACAATGAGCAGTTCTTC.

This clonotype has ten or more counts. For the CDR3, the DNA is TGCAGTGTTAATAGGGGCAGGAATGAGCAGTTCTTC. This codes for CSVNRGRNEQFF. J is TRBJ2-1 and V is TRBV20-1, with D maybe TRBD1 (5 bases). The V and J ends lost 7 bases and 7 bases respectively, with 14 bases between them. The CDR3 contains 12 residues. CDR1 is DFQATT, CDR2 SNEGSKA, per germline (reference sequence).

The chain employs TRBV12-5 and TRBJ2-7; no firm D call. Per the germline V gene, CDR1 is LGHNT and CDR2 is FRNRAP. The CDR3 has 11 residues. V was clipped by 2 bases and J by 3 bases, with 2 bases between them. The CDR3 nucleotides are TGTGCTAGTGGTTTGAACTACGAGCAGTACTTC. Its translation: CASGLNYEQYF.

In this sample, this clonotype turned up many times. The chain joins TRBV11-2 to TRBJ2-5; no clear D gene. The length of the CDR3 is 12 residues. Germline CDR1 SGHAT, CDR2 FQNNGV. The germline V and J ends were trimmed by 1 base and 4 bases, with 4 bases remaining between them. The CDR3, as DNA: TGTGCCAGCAGCTTAGTCCGAGAGACCCAGTACTTC. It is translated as CASSLVRETQYF.

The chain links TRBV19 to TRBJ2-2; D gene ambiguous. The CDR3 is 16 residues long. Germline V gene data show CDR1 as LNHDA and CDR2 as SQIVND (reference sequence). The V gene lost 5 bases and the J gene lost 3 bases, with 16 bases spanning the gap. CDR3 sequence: CASSFELRRDTGELFF. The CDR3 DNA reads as TGTGCCAGTAGTTTTGAGCTCCGAAGGGACACCGGGGAGCTGTTTTTT. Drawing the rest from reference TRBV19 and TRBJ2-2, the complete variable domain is DGGITQSPKYLFRKEGQNVTLSCEQNLNHDAMYWYRQDPGQGLRLIYYSQIVNDFQKGDIAEGYSVSREKKESFPLTVTSAQKNPTAFYLCASSFELRRDTGELFFGEGSRLTVL.

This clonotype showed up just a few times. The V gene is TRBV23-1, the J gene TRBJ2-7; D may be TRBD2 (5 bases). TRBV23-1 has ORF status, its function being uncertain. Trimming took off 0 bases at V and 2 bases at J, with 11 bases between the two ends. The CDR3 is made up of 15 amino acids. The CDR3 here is CASSQSALVAYEQYF. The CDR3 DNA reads TGCGCCAGCAGTCAATCGGCACTAGTGGCCTACGAGCAGTACTTC.

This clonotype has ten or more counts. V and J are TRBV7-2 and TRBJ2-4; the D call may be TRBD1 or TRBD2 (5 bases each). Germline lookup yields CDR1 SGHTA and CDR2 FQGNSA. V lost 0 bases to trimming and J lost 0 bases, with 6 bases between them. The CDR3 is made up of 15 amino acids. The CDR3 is CASSLAGTAKNIQYF. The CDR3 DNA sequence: TGTGCCAGCAGCTTAGCCGGGACAGCCAAAAACATTCAGTACTTC.

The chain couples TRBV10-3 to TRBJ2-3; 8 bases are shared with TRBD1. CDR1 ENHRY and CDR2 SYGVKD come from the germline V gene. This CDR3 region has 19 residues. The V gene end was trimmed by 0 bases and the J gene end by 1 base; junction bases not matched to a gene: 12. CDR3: CAISESTVFQGAGTDTQYF. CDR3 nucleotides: TGTGCCATCAGTGAGTCAACCGTTTTTCAGGGGGCCGGCACAGATACGCAGTATTTT.

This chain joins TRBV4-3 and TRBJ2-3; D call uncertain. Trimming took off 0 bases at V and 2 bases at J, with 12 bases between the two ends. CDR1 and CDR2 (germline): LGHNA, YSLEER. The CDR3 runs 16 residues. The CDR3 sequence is CASSQELTVLTDTQYF. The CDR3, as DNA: TGCGCCAGCAGCCAAGAGTTAACGGTTCTCACAGATACGCAGTATTTT.